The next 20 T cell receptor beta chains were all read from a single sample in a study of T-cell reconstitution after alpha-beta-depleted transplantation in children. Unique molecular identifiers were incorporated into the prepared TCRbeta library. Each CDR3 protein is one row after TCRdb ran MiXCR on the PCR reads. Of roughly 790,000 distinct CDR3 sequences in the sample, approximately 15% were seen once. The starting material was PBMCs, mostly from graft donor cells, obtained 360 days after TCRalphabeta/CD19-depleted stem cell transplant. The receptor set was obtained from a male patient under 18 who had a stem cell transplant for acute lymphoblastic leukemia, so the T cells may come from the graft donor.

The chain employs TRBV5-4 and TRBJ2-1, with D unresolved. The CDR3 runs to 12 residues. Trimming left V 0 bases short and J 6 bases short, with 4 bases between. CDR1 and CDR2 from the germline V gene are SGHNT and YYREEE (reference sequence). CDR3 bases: TGTGCCAGCAGCTTGGAATTCAATGAGCAGTTCTTC. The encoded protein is CASSLEFNEQFF.

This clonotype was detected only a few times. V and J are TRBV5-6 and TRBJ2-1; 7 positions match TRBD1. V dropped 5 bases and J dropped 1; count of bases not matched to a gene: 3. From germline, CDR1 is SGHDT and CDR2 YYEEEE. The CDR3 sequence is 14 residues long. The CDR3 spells CASRNRGSYNEQFF. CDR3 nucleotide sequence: TGTGCCAGCAGGAACAGGGGTTCCTACAATGAGCAGTTCTTC.

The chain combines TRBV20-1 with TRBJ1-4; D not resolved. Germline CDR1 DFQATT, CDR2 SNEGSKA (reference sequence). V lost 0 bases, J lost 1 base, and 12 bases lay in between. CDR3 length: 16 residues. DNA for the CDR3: TGCAGTGCTAGAGATTTTAGACGGATAACTAATGAAAAACTGTTTTTT. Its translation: CSARDFRRITNEKLFF.

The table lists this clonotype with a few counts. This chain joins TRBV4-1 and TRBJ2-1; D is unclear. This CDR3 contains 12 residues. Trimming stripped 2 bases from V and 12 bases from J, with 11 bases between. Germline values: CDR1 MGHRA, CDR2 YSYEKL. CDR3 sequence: CASSQPLETQFF. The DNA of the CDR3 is TGCGCCAGCAGCCAACCTCTAGAAACGCAGTTCTTC.

CDR3 protein: CASSGASGRTNEQFF. CDR3 coding DNA: TGTGCCAGCAGTGGTGCTAGCGGGAGGACCAATGAGCAGTTCTTC. The chain uses TRBV2 and TRBJ2-1; the match to TRBD2 covers 11 bases. The CDR3 has 15 residues. The V gene end was trimmed by 4 bases and the J gene end by 6 bases; junction bases not matched to a gene: 5. In germline, CDR1 is SNHLY, CDR2 FYNNEI.

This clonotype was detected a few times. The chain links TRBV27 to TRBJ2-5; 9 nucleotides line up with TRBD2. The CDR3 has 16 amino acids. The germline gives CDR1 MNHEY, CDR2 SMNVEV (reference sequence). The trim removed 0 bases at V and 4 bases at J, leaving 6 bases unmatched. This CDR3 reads CASSLSIAGVAETQYF. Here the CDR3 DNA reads TGTGCCAGCAGTTTATCGATAGCGGGAGTCGCAGAGACCCAGTACTTC.

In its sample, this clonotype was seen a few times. The CDR3 DNA reads as TGCGCCAGCAGTATAGGACTAGCGGATGAGCAGTACTTC. Its translation is CASSIGLADEQYF. The rearrangement joins TRBV10-1 to TRBJ2-7; TRBD2 agrees at 10 bases. The germline V gene encodes CDR1 WNHNN and CDR2 SYGVQD (reference sequence). The CDR3 is 13 residues long. V shed 5 bases and J 7 bases; nucleotides not matched to a gene: 5.

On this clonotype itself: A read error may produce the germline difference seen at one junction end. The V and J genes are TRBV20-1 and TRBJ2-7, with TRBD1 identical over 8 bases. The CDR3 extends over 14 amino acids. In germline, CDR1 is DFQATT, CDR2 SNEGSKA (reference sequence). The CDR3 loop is CSARDPLATGVRGF. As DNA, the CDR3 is TGCAGTGCTAGAGATCCCCTCGCGACAGGGGTACGCGGCTTC.

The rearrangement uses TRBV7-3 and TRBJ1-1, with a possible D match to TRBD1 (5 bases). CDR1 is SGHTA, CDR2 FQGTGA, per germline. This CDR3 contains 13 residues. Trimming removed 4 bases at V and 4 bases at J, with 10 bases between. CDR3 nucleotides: TGTGCCAGCAGCTCCGGGGACGGCACTGAAGCTTTCTTT. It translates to CASSSGDGTEAFF. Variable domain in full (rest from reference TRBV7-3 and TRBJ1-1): GAGVSQTPSNKVTEKGKYVELRCDPISGHTALYWYRQSLGQGPEFLIYFQGTGAADDSGLPNDRFFAVRPEGSVSTLKIQRTERGDSAVYLCASSSGDGTEAFFGQGTRLTVV.

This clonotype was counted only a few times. CDR3 in amino acids: CASGLGLAGANEQFF. The CDR3 DNA reads as TGTGCTAGTGGTTTAGGGCTAGCGGGAGCCAATGAGCAGTTCTTC. The chain couples TRBV12-5 to TRBJ2-1; 10 bases are shared with TRBD2. The V and J ends lost 3 bases and 6 bases, in that order; junction bases with no gene match: 5. The germline V gene encodes CDR1 LGHNT and CDR2 FRNRAP. The CDR3 consists of 15 residues.

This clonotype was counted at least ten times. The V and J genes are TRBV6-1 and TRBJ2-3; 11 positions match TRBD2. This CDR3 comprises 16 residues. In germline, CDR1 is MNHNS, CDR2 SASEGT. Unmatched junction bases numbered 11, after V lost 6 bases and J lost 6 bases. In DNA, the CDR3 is TGTGCCAGCAGCCAACTAGCGGGAGCCGGAGGTGATACGCAGTATTTT. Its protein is CASSQLAGAGGDTQYF.

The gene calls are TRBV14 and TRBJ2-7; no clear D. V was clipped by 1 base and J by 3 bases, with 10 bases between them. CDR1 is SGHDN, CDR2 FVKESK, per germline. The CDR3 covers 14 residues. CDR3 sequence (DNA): TGTGCCAGCAGCCAAGCAAATGGATTCTACGAGCAGTACTTC. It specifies CASSQANGFYEQYF.

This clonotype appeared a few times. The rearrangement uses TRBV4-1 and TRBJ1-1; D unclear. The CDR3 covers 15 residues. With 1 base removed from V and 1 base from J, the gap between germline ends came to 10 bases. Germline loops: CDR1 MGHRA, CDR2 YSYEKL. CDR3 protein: CASSQAVGGNTEAFF. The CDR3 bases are TGCGCCAGCAGCCAAGCGGTGGGAGGGAACACTGAAGCTTTCTTT.

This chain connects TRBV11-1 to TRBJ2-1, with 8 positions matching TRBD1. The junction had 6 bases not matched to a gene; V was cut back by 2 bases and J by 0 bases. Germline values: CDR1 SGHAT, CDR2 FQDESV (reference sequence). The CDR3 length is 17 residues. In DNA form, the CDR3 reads TGTGCCAGCAGCTTAAATCGACAGGGGAGCTCCTACAATGAGCAGTTCTTC. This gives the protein CASSLNRQGSSYNEQFF. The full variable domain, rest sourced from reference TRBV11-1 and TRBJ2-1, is EAEVAQSPRYKITEKSQAVAFWCDPISGHATLYWYRQILGQGPELLVQFQDESVVDDSQLPKDRFSAERLKGVDSTLKIQPAELGDSAMYLCASSLNRQGSSYNEQFFGPGTRLTVL.

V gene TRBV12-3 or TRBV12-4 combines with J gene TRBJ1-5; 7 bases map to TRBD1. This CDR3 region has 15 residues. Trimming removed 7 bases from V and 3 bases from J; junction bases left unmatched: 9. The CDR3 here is CASTPVGTDNQPQHF. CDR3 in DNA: TGTGCCAGCACCCCCGTTGGGACAGACAATCAGCCCCAGCATTTT.

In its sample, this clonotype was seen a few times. This CDR3 reads CASSRGLADSSYEQYF. The CDR3, as DNA: TGTGCCAGCAGCCGGGGACTAGCGGACTCCAGTTACGAGCAGTACTTC. This chain uses TRBV7-2 with TRBJ2-7; 11 bases are shared with TRBD2. The CDR3 extends over 16 amino acids. Germline V lookup: CDR1 SGHTA, CDR2 FQGNSA. J lost 4 bases, V lost 5 bases, and 10 bases had no gene match.

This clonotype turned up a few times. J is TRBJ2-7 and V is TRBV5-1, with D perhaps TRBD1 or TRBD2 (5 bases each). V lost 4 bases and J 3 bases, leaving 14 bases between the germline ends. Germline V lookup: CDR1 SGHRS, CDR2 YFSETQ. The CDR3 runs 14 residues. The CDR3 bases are TGCGCCAGCAGCCAGGGACCTCTAAGCTACGAGCAGTACTTC. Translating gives CASSQGPLSYEQYF.

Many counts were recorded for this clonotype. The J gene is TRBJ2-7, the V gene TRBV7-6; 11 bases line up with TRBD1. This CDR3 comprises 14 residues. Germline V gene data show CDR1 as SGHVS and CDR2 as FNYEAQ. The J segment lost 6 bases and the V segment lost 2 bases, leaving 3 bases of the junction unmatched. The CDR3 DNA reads TGTGCCAGCAGCTTAACCGGGACAGGGGGCGAGCAGTACTTC. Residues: CASSLTGTGGEQYF.

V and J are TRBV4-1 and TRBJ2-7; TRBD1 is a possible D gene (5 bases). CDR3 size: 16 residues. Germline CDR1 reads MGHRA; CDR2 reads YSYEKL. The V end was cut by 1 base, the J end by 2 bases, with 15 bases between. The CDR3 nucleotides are TGCGCCAGCAGCCAAGTTGTGGACACCAAACCCTACGAGCAGTACTTC. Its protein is CASSQVVDTKPYEQYF.

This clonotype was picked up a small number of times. The CDR3 spells CSARRLAGITDTQYF. The CDR3 DNA sequence: TGCAGTGCCAGGCGGCTAGCGGGCATCACAGATACGCAGTATTTT. This rearrangement joins TRBV20-1 to TRBJ2-3; TRBD2 matches at 8 bases. CDR3 length equals 15 residues. CDR1 DFQATT and CDR2 SNEGSKA come from the germline V gene (reference sequence). Trimming cost V 6 bases and J 2 bases; bases outside gene matches: 10.